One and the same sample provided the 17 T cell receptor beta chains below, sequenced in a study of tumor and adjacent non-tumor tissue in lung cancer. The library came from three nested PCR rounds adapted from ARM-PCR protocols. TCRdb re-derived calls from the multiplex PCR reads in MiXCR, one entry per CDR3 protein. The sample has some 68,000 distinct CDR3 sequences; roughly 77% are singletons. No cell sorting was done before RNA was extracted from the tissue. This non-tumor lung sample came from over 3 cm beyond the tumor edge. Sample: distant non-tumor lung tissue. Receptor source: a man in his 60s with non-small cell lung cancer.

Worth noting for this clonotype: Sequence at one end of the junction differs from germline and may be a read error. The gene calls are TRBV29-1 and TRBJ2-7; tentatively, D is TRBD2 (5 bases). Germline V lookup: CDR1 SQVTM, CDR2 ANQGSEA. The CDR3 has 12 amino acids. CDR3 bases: TGTAGCGTTGGAGATACCTCCTACGAGCAGAACTTC. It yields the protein CSVGDTSYEQNF.

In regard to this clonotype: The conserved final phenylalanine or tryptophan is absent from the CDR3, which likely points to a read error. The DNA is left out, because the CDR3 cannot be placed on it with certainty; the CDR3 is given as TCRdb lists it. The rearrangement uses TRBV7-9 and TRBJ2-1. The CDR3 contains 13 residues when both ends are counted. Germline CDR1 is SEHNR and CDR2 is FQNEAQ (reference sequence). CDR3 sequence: CASSSRNYNEQSL.

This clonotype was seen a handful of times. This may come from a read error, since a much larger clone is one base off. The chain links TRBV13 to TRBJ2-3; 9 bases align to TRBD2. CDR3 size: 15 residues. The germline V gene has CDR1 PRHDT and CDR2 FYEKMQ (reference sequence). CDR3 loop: CASNLGGGRADTQYF. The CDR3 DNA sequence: TGTGCCAGCAACTTAGGTGGCGGGAGGGCAGATACGCAGTATTTT.

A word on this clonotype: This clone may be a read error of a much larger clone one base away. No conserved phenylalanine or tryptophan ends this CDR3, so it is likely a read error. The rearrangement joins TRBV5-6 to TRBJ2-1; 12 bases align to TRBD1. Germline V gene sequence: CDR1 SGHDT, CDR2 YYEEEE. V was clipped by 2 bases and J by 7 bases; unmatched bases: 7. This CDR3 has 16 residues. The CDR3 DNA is TGTGCCAGCAGCTTTGAGGGACAGGGGGCCTGGAATGAGCAGTTCCTC. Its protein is CASSFEGQGAWNEQFL.

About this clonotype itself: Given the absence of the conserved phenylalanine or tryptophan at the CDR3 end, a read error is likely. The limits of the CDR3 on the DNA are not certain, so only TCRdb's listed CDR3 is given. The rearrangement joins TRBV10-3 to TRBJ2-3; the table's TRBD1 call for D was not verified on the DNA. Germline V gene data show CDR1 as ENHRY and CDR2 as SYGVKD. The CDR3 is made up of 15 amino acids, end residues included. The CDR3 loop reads CAIREVGGSPDMHYS.

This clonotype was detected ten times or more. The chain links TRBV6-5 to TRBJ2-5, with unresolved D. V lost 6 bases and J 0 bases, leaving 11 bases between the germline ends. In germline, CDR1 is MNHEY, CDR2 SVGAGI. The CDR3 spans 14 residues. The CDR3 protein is CASSSKMYQETQYF. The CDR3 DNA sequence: TGTGCCAGCAGCTCGAAGATGTACCAAGAGACCCAGTACTTC.

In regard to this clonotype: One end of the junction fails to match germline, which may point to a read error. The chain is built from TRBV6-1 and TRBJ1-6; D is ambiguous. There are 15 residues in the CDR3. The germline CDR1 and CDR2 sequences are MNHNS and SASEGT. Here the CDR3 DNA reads TGTGCCAGTAGTGAAGGCTCGGCAGTCGGGTCACCCCTCCCCTTT. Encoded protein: CASSEGSAVGSPLPF.

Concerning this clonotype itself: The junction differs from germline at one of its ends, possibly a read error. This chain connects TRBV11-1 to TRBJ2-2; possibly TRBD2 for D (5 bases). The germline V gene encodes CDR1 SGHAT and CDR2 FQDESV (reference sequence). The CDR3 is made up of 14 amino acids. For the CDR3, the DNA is TGTGCCAGCAGCTATGCTAGTGACACCGGGGAACTGTTATTT. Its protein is CASSYASDTGELLF. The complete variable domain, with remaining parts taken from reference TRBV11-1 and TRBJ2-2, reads EAEVAQSPRYKITEKSQAVAFWCDPISGHATLYWYRQILGQGPELLVQFQDESVVDDSQLPKDRFSAERLKGVDSTLKIQPAELGDSAMYLCASSYASDTGELLFGEGSRLTVL.

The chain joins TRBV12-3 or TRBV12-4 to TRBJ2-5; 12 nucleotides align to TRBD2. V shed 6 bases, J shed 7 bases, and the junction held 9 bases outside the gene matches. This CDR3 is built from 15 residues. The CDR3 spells CASRLAGGYEVTQYF. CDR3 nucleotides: TGTGCCAGCAGGCTAGCGGGAGGGTATGAAGTGACCCAGTACTTC.

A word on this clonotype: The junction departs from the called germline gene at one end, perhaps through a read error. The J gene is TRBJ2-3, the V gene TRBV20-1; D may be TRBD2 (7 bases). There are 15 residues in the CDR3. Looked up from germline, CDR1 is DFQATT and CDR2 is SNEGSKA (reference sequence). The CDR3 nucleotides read TGCAGTGGTGTACGGGGGGACATTCACGCGGATACACAGTACTTT. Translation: CSGVRGDIHADTQYF.

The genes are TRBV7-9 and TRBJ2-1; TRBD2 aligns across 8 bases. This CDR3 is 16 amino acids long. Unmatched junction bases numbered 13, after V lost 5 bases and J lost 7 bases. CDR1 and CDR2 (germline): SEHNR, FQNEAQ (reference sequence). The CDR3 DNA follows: TGTGCCAGCAGCGCGATACCGGGAGGGCCAGGGAATGAGCAGTTCTTC. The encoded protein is CASSAIPGGPGNEQFF.

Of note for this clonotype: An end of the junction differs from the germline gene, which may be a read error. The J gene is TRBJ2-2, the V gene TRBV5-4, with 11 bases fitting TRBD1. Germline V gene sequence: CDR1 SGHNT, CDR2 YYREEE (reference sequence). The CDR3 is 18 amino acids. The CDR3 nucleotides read TGTGCCATCAGCTCATTCTCAGGGACAGGGGGACCCGCCGGGGAGCTGTTTTTT. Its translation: CAISSFSGTGGPAGELFF.

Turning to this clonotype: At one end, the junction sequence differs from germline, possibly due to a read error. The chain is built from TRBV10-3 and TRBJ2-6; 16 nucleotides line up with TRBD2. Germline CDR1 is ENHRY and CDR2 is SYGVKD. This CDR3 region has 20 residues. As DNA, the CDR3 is TGTGCCATCAGTGAACATGGGACTAGCGGGAGGGACTCTGGGGTCAACGTCCCGACTTTT. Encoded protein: CAISEHGTSGRDSGVNVPTF.

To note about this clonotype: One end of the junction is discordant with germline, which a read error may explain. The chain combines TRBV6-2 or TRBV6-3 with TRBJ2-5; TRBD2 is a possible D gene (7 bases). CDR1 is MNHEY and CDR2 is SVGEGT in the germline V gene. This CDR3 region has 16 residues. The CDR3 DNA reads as TGTGCCAGCAGTCGGACTGGCGGGGGCTCCCAAGAGACCCGGTACTTC. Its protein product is CASSRTGGGSQETRYF.

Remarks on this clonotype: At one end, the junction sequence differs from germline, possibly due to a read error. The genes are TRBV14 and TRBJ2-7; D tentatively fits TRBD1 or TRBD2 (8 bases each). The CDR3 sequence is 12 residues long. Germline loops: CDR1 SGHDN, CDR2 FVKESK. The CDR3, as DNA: TGTGGCAGCGGCCAGGGGGCGGGGGGGCAGTACTTC. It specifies CGSGQGAGGQYF.

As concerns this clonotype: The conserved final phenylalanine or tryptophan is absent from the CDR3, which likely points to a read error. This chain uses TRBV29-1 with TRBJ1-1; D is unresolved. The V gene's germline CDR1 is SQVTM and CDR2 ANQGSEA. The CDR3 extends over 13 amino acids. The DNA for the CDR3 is TGCACCGTCTCCCCTGGACCCAACACTGAAGCTTTCTTA. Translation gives CTVSPGPNTEAFL.

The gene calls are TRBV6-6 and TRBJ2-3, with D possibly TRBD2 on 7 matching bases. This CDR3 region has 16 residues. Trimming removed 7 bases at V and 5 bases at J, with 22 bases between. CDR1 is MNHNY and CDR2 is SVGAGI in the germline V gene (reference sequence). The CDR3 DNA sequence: TGTGCCAGCACCCCGAAGAATAGGGGGGGCATAGATACGCAGTATTTT. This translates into CASTPKNRGGIDTQYF.